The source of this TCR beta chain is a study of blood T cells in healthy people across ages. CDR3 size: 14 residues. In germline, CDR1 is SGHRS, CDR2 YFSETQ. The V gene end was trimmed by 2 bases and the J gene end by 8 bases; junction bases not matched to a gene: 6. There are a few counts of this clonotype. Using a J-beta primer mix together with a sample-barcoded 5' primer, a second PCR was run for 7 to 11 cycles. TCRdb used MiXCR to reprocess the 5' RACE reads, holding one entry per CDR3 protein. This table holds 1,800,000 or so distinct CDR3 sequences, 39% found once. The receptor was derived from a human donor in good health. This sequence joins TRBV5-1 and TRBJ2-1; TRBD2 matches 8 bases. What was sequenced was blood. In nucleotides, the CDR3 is TGCGCCAGCAGCTTTGGCCCAGCGGGAGATGAGCAGTTCTTC. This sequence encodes CASSFGPAGDEQFF.